This T cell receptor beta chain came from a study of shared clonotypes between healthy human individuals. The table came from immunoSEQ multiplex PCR; TCRdb's copy has only in-frame clones and leaves some out. This sample has about 2,500,000 clones; just over 90% occur once, and the top ten carry 0.11% to 0.15%. Trimming at V came to 8 bases and at J to 2 bases, leaving 6 bases not matched to a gene. The CDR3 has 14 amino acids. The germline V gene has CDR1 MNHEY and CDR2 SVGAGI. Sequenced: naive CD4+ T cells sorted from blood. The subset: CD45RA+ positively selected. The chain recombines TRBV6-5 with TRBJ1-5; 7 bases are shared with TRBD1. This TCR was sampled from a man between 18 and 29 years old in good health. The CDR3 DNA follows: TGTGCCAGCTGGGGGCAGGGGGGCAATCAGCCCCAGCATTTT. This gives the protein CASWGQGGNQPQHF.